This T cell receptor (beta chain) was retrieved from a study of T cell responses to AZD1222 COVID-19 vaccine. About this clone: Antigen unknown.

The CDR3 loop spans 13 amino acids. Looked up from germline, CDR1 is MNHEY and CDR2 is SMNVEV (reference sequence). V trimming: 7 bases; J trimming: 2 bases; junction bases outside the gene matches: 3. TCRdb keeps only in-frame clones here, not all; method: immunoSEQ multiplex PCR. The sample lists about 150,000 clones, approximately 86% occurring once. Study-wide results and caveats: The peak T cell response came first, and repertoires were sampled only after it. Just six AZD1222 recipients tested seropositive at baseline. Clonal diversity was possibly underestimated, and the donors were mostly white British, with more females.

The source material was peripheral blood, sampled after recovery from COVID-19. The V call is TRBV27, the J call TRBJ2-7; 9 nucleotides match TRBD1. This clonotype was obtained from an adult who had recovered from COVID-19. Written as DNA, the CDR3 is TGTGCCAGCAAGGACAGGGGAGCCTACGAGCAGTACTTC. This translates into CASKDRGAYEQYF.